This T cell receptor beta chain was captured by sequencing in a study of regulatory T cells in long-lasting Graves disease. Whole-study context: Graves' patients, diagnosed recently, had received antithyroid drugs under 3 months.

The CDR3 spans 14 residues. Germline CDR1 reads SGHTA; CDR2 reads FQGTGA. Trimming took 2 bases from V and 2 from J, leaving 9 bases between them. This clonotype has a count of ten or more. Through Arm-PCR of CDR3 regions and iRepertoire HTBI primers, TCR beta libraries were built. One entry per CDR3 protein, called by TCRdb with MiXCR from the multiplex PCR reads. The sample lists some 460,000 distinct CDR3 sequences, roughly 16% occurring once. Regarding time point: newly diagnosed GD, antithyroid drugs for less than 3 months. From PBMCs, RNA was extracted and then used to make the TCR library. A further study also used this sample, focusing on T cells in Graves' hyperthyroidism and ophthalmopathy.

This TCR derives from a man in his forties with Graves disease. Sequencing used peripheral blood mononuclear cells (PBMCs), obtained at new diagnosis, from a patient treated with antithyroid drugs. The chain employs TRBV7-3 and TRBJ2-5; D possibly corresponds to TRBD2 (6 bases). In DNA, the CDR3 is TGTGCCAGCAGCTTACACGGGGGACAAGAGACCCAGTACTTC. It yields the protein CASSLHGGQETQYF.